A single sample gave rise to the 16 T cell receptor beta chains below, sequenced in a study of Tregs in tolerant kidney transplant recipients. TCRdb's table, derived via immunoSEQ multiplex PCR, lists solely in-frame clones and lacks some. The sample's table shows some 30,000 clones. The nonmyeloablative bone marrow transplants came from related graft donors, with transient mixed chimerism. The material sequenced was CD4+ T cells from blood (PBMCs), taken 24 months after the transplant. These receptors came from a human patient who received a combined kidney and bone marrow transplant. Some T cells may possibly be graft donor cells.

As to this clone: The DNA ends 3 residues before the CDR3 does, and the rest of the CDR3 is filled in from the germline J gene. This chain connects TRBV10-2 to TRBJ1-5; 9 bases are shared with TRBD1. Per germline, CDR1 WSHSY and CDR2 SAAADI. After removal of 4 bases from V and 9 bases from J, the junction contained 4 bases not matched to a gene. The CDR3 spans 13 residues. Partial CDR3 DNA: TGCGCCAGCAGTGGGGGACAGGGATTGCCC. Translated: CASSGGQGLP. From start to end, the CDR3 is CASSGGQGLPQHF.

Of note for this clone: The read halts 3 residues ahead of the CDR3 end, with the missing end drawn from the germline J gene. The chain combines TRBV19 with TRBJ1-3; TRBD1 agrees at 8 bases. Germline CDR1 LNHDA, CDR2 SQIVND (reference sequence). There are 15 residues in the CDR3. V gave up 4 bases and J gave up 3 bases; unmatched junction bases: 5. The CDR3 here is CASSNDRGSGNTIYF. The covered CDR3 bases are TGTGCCAGTAGTAACGACAGGGGAAGTGGAAACACC.

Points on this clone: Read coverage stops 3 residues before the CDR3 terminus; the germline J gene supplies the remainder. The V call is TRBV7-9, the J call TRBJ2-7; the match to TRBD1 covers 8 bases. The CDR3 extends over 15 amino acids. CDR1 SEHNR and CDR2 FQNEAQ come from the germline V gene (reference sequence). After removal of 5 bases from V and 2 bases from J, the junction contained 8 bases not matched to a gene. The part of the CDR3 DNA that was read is TGTGCCAGCAGCCCCCGGACAGGGAGGCCCTACGAG. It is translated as CASSPRTGRPYE. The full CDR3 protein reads CASSPRTGRPYEQYF.

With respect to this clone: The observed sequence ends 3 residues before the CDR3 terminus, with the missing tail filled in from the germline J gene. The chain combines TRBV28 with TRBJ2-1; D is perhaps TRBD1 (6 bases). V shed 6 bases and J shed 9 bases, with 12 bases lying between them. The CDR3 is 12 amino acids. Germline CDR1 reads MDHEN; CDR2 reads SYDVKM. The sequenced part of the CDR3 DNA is TGTGCCAGCAGGGCACCCAGGGGTGAG. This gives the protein CASRAPRGE. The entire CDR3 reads CASRAPRGEQFF.

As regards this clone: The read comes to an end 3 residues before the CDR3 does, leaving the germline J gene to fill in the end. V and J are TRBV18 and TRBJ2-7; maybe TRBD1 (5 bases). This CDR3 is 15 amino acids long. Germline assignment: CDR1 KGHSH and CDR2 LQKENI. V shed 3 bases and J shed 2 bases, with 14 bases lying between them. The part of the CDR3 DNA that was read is TGTGCCAGCTCACCCCAGCAGCAACAGGCCTACGAG. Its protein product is CASSPQQQQAYE. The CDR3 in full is CASSPQQQQAYEQYF.

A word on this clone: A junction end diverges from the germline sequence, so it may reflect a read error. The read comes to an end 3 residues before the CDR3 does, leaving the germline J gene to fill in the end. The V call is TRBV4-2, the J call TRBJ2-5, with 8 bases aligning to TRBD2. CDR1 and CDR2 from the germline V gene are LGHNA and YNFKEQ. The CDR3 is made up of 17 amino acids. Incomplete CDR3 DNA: TGCGCCAGCAGCCAAGTGGCGGGAGGCCCATTGGGGGAGACC. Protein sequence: CASSQVAGGPLGET. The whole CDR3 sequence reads CASSQVAGGPLGETQYF.

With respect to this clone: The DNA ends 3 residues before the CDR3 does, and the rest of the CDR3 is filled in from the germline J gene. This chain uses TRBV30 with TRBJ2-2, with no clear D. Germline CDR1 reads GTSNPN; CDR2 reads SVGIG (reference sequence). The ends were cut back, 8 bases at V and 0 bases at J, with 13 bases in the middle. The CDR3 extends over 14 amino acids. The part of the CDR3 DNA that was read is TGTGCCACCAGGAGCCGGTCGAACACCGGGGAG. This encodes CATRSRSNTGE. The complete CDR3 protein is CATRSRSNTGELFF. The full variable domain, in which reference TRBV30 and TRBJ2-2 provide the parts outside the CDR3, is SQTIHQWPATLVQPVGSPLSLECTVEGTSNPNLYWYRQAAGRGLQLLFYSVGIGQISSEVPQNLSASRPQDRQFILSSKKLLLSDSGFYLCATRSRSNTGELFFGEGSRLTVL.

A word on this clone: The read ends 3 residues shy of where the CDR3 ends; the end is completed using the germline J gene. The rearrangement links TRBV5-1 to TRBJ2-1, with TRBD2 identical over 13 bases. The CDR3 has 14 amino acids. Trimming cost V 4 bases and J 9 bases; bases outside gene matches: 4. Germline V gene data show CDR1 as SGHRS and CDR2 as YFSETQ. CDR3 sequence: CASSRTSGSIEQFF. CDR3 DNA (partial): TGCGCCAGCAGCCGGACTAGCGGGAGCATTGAG. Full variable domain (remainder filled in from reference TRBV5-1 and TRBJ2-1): KAGVTQTPRYLIKTRGQQVTLSCSPISGHRSVSWYQQTPGQGLQFLFEYFSETQRNKGNFPGRFSGRQFSNSRSEMNVSTLELGDSALYLCASSRTSGSIEQFFGPGTRLTVL.

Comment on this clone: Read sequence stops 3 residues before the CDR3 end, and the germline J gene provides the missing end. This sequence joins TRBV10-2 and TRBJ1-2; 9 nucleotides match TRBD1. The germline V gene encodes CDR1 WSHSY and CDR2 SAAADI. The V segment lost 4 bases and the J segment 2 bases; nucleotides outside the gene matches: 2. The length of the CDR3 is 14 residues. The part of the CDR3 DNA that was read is TGCGCCAGCAGTGTGGACAGGGGCAACTATGGC. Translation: CASSVDRGNYG. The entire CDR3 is CASSVDRGNYGYTF.

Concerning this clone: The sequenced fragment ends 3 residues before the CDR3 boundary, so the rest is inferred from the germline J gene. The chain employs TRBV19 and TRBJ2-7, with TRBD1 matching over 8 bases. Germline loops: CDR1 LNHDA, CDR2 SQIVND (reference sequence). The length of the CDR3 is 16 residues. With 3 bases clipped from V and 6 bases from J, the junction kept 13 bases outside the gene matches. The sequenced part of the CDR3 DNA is TGTGCCAGTAGTATCAAGGGGGCCAGGGGGCGCGCCGAG. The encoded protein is CASSIKGARGRAE. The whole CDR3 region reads CASSIKGARGRAEQYF.

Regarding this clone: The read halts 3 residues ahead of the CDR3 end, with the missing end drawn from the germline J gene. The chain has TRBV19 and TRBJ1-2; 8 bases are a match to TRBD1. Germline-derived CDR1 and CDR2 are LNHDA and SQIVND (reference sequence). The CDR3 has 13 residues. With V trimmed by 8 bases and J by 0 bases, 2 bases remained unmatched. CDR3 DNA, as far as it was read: TGTGCCAGTGGGGACAGGACTAACTATGGC. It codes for CASGDRTNYG. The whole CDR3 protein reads CASGDRTNYGYTF.

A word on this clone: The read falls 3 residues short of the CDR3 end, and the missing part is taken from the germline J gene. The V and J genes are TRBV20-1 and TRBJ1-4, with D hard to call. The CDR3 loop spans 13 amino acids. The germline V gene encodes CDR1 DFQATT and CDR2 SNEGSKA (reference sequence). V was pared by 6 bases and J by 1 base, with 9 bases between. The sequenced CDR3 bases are TGCAGTGCCCGTAGGGTAACTAATGAAAAA. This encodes CSARRVTNEK. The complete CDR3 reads CSARRVTNEKLFF.

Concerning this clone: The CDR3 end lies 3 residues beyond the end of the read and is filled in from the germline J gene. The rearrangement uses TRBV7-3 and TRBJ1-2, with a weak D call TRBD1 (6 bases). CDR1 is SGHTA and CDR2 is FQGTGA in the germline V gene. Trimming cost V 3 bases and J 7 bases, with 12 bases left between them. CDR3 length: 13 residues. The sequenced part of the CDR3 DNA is TGTGCCAGCAGCTTGACACAGGGCGGTGGC. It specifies CASSLTQGGG. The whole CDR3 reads CASSLTQGGGYTF.

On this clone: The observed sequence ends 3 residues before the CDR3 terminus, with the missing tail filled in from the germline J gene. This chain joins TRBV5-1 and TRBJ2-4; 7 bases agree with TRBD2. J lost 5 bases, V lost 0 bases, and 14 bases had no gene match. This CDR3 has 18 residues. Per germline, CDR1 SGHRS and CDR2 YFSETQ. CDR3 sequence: CASSLDPGGVRAENIQYF. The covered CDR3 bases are TGCGCCAGCAGCTTGGATCCGGGGGGAGTGAGGGCCGAAAACATT.

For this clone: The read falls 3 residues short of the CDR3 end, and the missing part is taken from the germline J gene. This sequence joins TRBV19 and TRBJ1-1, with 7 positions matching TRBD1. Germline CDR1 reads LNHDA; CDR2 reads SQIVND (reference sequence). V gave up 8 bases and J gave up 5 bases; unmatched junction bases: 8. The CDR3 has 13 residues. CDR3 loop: CASHRQGTTEAFF. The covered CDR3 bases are TGTGCCAGTCATCGACAGGGAACGACTGAA. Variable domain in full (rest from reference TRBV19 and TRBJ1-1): DGGITQSPKYLFRKEGQNVTLSCEQNLNHDAMYWYRQDPGQGLRLIYYSQIVNDFQKGDIAEGYSVSREKKESFPLTVTSAQKNPTAFYLCASHRQGTTEAFFGQGTRLTVV.

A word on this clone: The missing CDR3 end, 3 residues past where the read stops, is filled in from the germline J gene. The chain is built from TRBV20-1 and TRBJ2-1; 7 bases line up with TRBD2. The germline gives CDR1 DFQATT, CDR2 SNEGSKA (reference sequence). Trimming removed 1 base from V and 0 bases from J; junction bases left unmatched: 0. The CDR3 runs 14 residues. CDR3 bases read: TGCAGTGCTAGAGTAGCGGGCTCCTACAATGAG. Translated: CSARVAGSYNE. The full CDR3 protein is CSARVAGSYNEQFF.